Below, 21 T cell receptor beta chains from the same sample are listed, as sequenced in a study of T cells in Graves' hyperthyroidism and ophthalmopathy. Amplified regions were TCR beta CDR3 sequences from RNA transcripts. Initially, a first-round RT-PCR of the TCR CDR3 employed the HTBI primer set. TCRdb redid the calling of the multiplex PCR reads with MiXCR, one entry per CDR3 protein. The repertoire holds 700,000 to 950,000 distinct CDR3 sequences, with roughly a third as singletons. The sequenced sample was blood. The receptors were sampled from a woman aged 40 to 49 with Graves' hyperthyroidism.

The V call is TRBV5-4, the J call TRBJ2-2; D gene unclear. In germline, CDR1 is SGHNT, CDR2 YYREEE (reference sequence). The CDR3 is made up of 16 amino acids. Trimming left V 2 bases short and J 0 bases short, with 11 bases between. The CDR3 coding sequence is TGTGCCAGCAGCTTAGAAGCGTTCGCGAACACCGGGGAGCTGTTTTTT. Its translation is CASSLEAFANTGELFF.

This clonotype has a handful of counts. An end of the junction does not agree with germline; a read error may underlie this. The chain links TRBV5-1 to TRBJ2-7; 11 bases fit TRBD2. Germline values: CDR1 SGHRS, CDR2 YFSETQ. The CDR3 is 20 residues long. The CDR3 coding sequence is TGTGCCAGCAGCCTATCGACGGGATCGGGGACTAGCGGAAGCTCCTACGAGCAGTACTTC. Translating it yields CASSLSTGSGTSGSSYEQYF.

This clonotype was counted many times. This sequence joins TRBV7-8 and TRBJ1-6, with D possibly TRBD1 on 5 matching bases. The V end was cut by 4 bases, the J end by 10 bases, with 17 bases between. This CDR3 has 15 amino acids. Germline V gene data show CDR1 as SGHVS and CDR2 as FQNEAQ. CDR3 sequence: CASSSTGGQGSPLHF. The CDR3 DNA follows: TGTGCCAGCAGCTCGACGGGAGGCCAGGGATCACCCCTCCACTTT. The entire variable domain, with the rest obtained from reference TRBV7-8 and TRBJ1-6, is as follows: GAGVSQSPRYKVAKRGQDVALRCDPISGHVSLFWYQQALGQGPEFLTYFQNEAQLDKSGLPSDRFFAERPEGSVSTLKIQRTQQEDSAVYLCASSSTGGQGSPLHFGNGTRLTVT.

This clonotype appeared a few times. The chain uses TRBV6-2 or TRBV6-3 and TRBJ1-2, with a weak D call TRBD1 (6 bases). The CDR3 is 12 residues long. CDR1 is MNHEY and CDR2 is SVGEGT in the germline V gene. Trimming pared 5 bases from V and 6 bases from J, leaving 10 bases between. The CDR3 here is CASSAQGDGYTF. CDR3 sequence (DNA): TGTGCCAGCAGTGCACAGGGAGATGGCTACACCTTC.

The gene calls are TRBV29-1 and TRBJ1-4, with 8 bases aligning to TRBD1. Trimming removed 6 bases from V and 2 bases from J; junction bases left unmatched: 2. Germline CDR1 and CDR2: SQVTM and ANQGSEA. This CDR3 has 13 residues. The CDR3 loop is CSVRQGTNEKLFF. In DNA form, the CDR3 reads TGCAGCGTGAGACAGGGGACTAATGAAAAACTGTTTTTT.

This clonotype was seen many times. V and J are TRBV20-1 and TRBJ1-2; TRBD1 aligns across 8 bases. There are 12 residues in the CDR3. In germline, CDR1 is DFQATT, CDR2 SNEGSKA (reference sequence). CDR3 nucleotides: TGCAGCATCCCGGACAGGGTGAATGGCTACACCTTC. Amino acid sequence: CSIPDRVNGYTF.

This clonotype was observed a single time. This rearrangement joins TRBV7-2 to TRBJ1-5, with a weak D call TRBD1 (6 bases). Looked up from germline, CDR1 is SGHTA and CDR2 is FQGNSA. The CDR3 contains 15 residues. Trimming removed 6 bases at V and 7 bases at J, with 19 bases between. The CDR3 loop is CASSGQTGGWQPQHF. In DNA, the CDR3 is TGTGCCAGCAGTGGCCAAACGGGGGGCTGGCAGCCCCAGCATTTT.

This clonotype has ten or more counts. V and J are TRBV7-2 and TRBJ2-5; possibly TRBD1 or TRBD2 for D (5 bases each). Germline lookup yields CDR1 SGHTA and CDR2 FQGNSA. With 5 bases removed from V and 7 bases from J, the gap between germline ends came to 17 bases. The CDR3 sequence is 14 residues long. In nucleotides, the CDR3 is TGTGCCAGCAGCCGGGACCAGTCATGGGGGACCCAGTACTTC. It specifies CASSRDQSWGTQYF.

In its sample, this clonotype was seen many times. The CDR3 region is CATSLVQKGGELFF. As DNA, the CDR3 is TGTGCCACTTCCTTGGTTCAGAAGGGCGGGGAGCTGTTTTTT. The chain uses TRBV2 and TRBJ2-2, with D unresolved. V was clipped by 10 bases and J by 7 bases, with 19 bases between them. Looked up from germline, CDR1 is SNHLY and CDR2 is FYNNEI. The length of the CDR3 is 14 residues.

This rearrangement joins TRBV19 to TRBJ1-4; TRBD1 might be the D (6 bases). This CDR3 contains 13 residues. V was clipped by 11 bases and J by 5 bases, with 15 bases between them. Per the germline V gene, CDR1 is LNHDA and CDR2 is SQIVND (reference sequence). CDR3 loop: CAASAQGNEKLFF. CDR3 nucleotides: TGTGCCGCTTCAGCTCAGGGGAATGAAAAACTGTTTTTT.

The chain links TRBV2 to TRBJ1-2; a weak D match, TRBD1 (5 bases). Germline CDR1 and CDR2: SNHLY and FYNNEI. The CDR3 extends over 15 amino acids. The V and J ends lost 8 bases and 7 bases respectively, with 23 bases between them. CDR3 bases: TGTGCCAGCTCAGACGTGGGCGGGGCTCCATCTGGCTACACCTTC. Amino acid sequence: CASSDVGGAPSGYTF.

This clonotype appeared once. The CDR3 DNA is TGTGCCACCAGTCAAGCGGGGGGCACCACAGATACGCAGTATTTT. Its protein is CATSQAGGTTDTQYF. The chain is built from TRBV24-1 and TRBJ2-3; 9 bases agree with TRBD2. Unmatched junction bases numbered 5, after V lost 6 bases and J lost 2 bases. This CDR3 has 15 amino acids. CDR1 is KGHDR and CDR2 is SFDVKD in the germline V gene.

This clonotype was counted only a few times. The rearrangement links TRBV4-3 to TRBJ1-1; 8 bases map to TRBD1. J gave up 5 bases and V 0 bases, and 5 bases lay outside the gene matches. This CDR3 is built from 15 residues. Germline loops: CDR1 LGHNA, CDR2 YSLEER. For the CDR3, the DNA is TGCGCCAGCAGCCAAGAGATAGACAGGGGAACTGAAGCTTTCTTT. It specifies CASSQEIDRGTEAFF.

This clonotype showed up just a few times. The chain links TRBV10-3 to TRBJ2-6, with 9 bases that match TRBD1. Germline trimming cut 10 bases from V and 0 bases from J; bases unmatched to any gene: 10. Germline V gives CDR1 ENHRY, CDR2 SYGVKD. This CDR3 spans 17 amino acids. The CDR3 DNA is TGTGCCAGCAGCCCCGACAGGGGGAGCTCTGGGGCCAACGTCCTGACTTTC. Protein: CASSPDRGSSGANVLTF.

This clonotype has just a few counts. The chain couples TRBV19 to TRBJ1-3, with D hard to call. V lost 8 bases, J lost 0 bases, and 11 bases lay in between. Germline-derived CDR1 and CDR2 are LNHDA and SQIVND (reference sequence). This CDR3 region has 14 residues. CDR3 protein: CASEPTNSGNTIYF. DNA of the CDR3: TGTGCCAGTGAACCAACCAACTCTGGAAACACCATATATTTT.

The chain combines TRBV6-5 with TRBJ2-7; 7 nucleotides align to TRBD1. This CDR3 has 14 amino acids. The germline V gene encodes CDR1 MNHEY and CDR2 SVGAGI. The V segment lost 4 bases and the J segment 3 bases; nucleotides outside the gene matches: 6. The CDR3 DNA sequence: TGTGCCAGCAGTTTACCCGACAGGGACTACGAGCAGTACTTC. Protein sequence: CASSLPDRDYEQYF.

This rearrangement joins TRBV4-1 to TRBJ1-2; no clear D gene. This CDR3 region has 15 residues. Trimming removed 1 base at V and 3 bases at J, with 12 bases between. CDR1 and CDR2 (germline): MGHRA, YSYEKL. The CDR3 is CASSQVGFSHYGYTF. The CDR3 DNA reads as TGCGCCAGCAGCCAAGTGGGTTTCAGTCACTATGGCTACACCTTC.

The rearrangement uses TRBV11-2 and TRBJ2-7; perhaps TRBD2 as D (6 bases). Trimming stripped 5 bases from V and 6 bases from J, with 17 bases between. Per the germline V gene, CDR1 is SGHAT and CDR2 is FQNNGV. The CDR3 is made up of 14 amino acids. The CDR3 DNA follows: TGTGCCAGCAGCCCCGGCCACCGGGAGAGCGAGCAGTACTTC. Protein product: CASSPGHRESEQYF.

This clonotype was seen just once. This chain connects TRBV7-8 to TRBJ2-3; 9 bases fit TRBD2. With V trimmed by 3 bases and J by 3 bases, 4 bases remained unmatched. CDR1 and CDR2 (germline): SGHVS, FQNEAQ. This CDR3 is 15 amino acids long. CDR3 amino acids: CASSFPSGTTDTQYF. CDR3 DNA: TGTGCCAGCAGCTTTCCTAGCGGGACAACAGATACGCAGTATTTT.

This chain joins TRBV10-3 and TRBJ1-5; a possible D gene is TRBD1 (5 bases). Trimming removed 4 bases from V and 7 bases from J, with 11 bases in between. The CDR3 spans 13 residues. Germline CDR1 and CDR2: ENHRY and SYGVKD. Written as DNA, the CDR3 is TGTGCCATCAGTGTCAGGGCTGAGCAGCCCCAGCATTTT. Translation gives CAISVRAEQPQHF.

The genes are TRBV29-1 and TRBJ1-1; D is uncertain. The CDR3 runs 12 residues. Trimming removed 8 bases at V and 1 base at J, with 11 bases between. Germline values: CDR1 SQVTM, CDR2 ANQGSEA. The CDR3 protein is CSPWTENTEAFF. For the CDR3, the DNA is TGCAGCCCCTGGACGGAGAACACTGAAGCTTTCTTT.